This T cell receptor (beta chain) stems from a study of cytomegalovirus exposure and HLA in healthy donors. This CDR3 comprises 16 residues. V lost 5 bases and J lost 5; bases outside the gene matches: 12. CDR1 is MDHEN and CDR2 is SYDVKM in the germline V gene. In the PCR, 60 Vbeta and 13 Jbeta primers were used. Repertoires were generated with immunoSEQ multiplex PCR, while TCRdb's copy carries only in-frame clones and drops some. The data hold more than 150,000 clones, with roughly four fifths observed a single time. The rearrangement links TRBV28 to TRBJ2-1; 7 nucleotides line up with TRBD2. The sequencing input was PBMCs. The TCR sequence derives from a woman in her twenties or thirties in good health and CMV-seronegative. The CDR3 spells CASSPASSGIHNEQFF. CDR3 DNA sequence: TGTGCCAGCAGTCCGGCTTCAAGCGGGATCCACAATGAGCAGTTCTTC.